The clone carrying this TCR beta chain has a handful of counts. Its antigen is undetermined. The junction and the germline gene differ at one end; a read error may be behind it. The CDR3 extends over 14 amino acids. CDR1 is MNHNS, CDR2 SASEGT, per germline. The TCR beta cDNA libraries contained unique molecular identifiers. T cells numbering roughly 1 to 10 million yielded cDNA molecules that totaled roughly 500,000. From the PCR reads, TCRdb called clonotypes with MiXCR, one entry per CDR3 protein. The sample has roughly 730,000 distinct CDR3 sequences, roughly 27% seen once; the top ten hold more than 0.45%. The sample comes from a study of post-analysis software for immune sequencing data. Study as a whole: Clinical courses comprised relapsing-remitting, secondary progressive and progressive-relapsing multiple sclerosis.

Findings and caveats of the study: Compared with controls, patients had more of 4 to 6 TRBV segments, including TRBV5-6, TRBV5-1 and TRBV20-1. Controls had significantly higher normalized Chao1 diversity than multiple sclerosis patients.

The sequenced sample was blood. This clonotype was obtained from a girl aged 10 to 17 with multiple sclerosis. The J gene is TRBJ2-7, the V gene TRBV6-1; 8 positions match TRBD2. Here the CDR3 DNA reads TGTGCCAGCAGGGAAGCGGGGGCCTTTGGCGAGCAGTACTTC. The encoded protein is CASREAGAFGEQYF.